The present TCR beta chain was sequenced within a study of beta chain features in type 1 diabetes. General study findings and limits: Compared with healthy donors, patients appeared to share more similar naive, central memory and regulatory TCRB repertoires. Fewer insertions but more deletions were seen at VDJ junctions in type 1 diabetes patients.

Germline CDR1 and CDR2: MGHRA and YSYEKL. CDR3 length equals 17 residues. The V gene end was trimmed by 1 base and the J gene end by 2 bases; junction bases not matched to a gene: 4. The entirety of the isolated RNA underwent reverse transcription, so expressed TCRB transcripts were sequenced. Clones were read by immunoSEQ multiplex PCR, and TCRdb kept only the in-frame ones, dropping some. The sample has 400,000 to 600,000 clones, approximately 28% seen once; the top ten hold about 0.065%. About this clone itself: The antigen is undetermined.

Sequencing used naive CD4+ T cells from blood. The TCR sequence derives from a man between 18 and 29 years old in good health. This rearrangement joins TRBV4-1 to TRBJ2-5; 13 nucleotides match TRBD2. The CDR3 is CASSQVGLAGVQETQYF. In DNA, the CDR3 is TGCGCCAGCAGCCAAGTCGGACTAGCGGGAGTACAAGAGACCCAGTACTTC.